The clone carrying this TCR beta chain has a handful of counts. The germline V gene has CDR1 KGHSH and CDR2 LQKENI. Trimming left V 1 base short and J 3 bases short, with 9 bases between. The CDR3 length is 14 residues. Primers: 60 Vbeta forward and 13 Jbeta reverse. Method: immunoSEQ multiplex PCR; TCRdb's copy keeps in-frame clones and lacks some. Here the sample spans fewer than 110,000 clones, 82% being singletons. The source of the sample is a study of cytomegalovirus exposure and HLA in healthy donors. Material for sequencing was PBMCs. V gene TRBV18 combines with J gene TRBJ1-2; possible D gene TRBD1, 5 bases. This clonotype was obtained from a young man in good health and CMV-seropositive. CDR3 residues: CASSPRRVDYGYTF. For the CDR3, the DNA is TGTGCCAGCTCACCACGCAGGGTTGACTATGGCTACACCTTC.